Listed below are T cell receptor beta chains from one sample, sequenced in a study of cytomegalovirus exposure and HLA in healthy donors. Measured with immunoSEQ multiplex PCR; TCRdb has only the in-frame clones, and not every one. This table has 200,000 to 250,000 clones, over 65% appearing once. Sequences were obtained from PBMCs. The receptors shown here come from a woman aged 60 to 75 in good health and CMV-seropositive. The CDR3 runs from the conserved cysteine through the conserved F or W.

CDR3 protein: CASSLSREQYF
J gene: TRBJ2-7
V gene: TRBV28

CDR3 protein: CASTPTGYYGYTF
J gene: TRBJ1-2
V gene: TRBV28

CDR3 protein: CASSLDRPHSGNTIYF
J gene: TRBJ1-3
V gene: TRBV11-2

CDR3 protein: CASSLLWHPTQYF
J gene: TRBJ2-5
V gene: TRBV5-5

CDR3 protein: CASSQEFSGTREETQYF
J gene: TRBJ2-5
V gene: TRBV4-2

CDR3 protein: CASAQRPRGGHTDTQYF
J gene: TRBJ2-3
V gene: TRBV9

CDR3 protein: CASSLVASGSSYEQYF
J gene: TRBJ2-7
V gene: TRBV5-1

CDR3 protein: CASSLVAVTNYGYTF
J gene: TRBJ1-2
V gene: TRBV5-4

CDR3 protein: CASSIGKGAGTDTQYF
J gene: TRBJ2-3
V gene: TRBV19

CDR3 protein: CASSLRTGRDSSYEQYF
J gene: TRBJ2-7
V gene: TRBV7-2

CDR3 protein: CASRKGVDNSPLHF
J gene: TRBJ1-6
V gene: TRBV6-1

CDR3 protein: CASSSGLRETQYF
J gene: TRBJ2-5
V gene: TRBV7-3

CDR3 protein: CASSTSEGEQYF
J gene: TRBJ2-7
V gene: TRBV2

CDR3 protein: CASSQDGMSGSSYNEQFF
J gene: TRBJ2-1
V gene: TRBV4-1

CDR3 protein: CASSPWGTSLEQFF
J gene: TRBJ2-1
V gene: TRBV19

CDR3 protein: CASSLTNTGELFF
J gene: TRBJ2-2
V gene: TRBV7-9

CDR3 protein: CAESGWAGANVLTF
J gene: TRBJ2-6
V gene: TRBV7-2

CDR3 protein: CAWVRGQGPNEQFF
J gene: TRBJ2-1
V gene: TRBV30

CDR3 protein: CASTSDRAANEKLFF
J gene: TRBJ1-4
V gene: TRBV27

CDR3 protein: CASSLLQLAGEDTQYF
J gene: TRBJ2-3
V gene: TRBV5-5

CDR3 protein: CASSIDGTGDYEQYF
J gene: TRBJ2-7
V gene: TRBV19

CDR3 protein: CASRWRGNTEAFF
J gene: TRBJ1-1
V gene: TRBV6-5

CDR3 protein: CAYFGLAGGRSYNEQFF
J gene: TRBJ2-1
V gene: TRBV30

CDR3 protein: CASSPPYEQYF
J gene: TRBJ2-7
V gene: TRBV9

CDR3 protein: CASSRDSGDPSYEQYF
J gene: TRBJ2-7
V gene: TRBV4-2

CDR3 protein: CASSSQVLFNEQFF
J gene: TRBJ2-1
V gene: TRBV11-2

CDR3 protein: CASSLGQGEHSPLHF
J gene: TRBJ1-6
V gene: TRBV5-4

CDR3 protein: CAIGGDYEQYF
J gene: TRBJ2-7
V gene: TRBV10-3

CDR3 protein: CASSLTGSGTEAFF
J gene: TRBJ1-1
V gene: TRBV7-3

CDR3 protein: CAWRGIGGTYEQYF
J gene: TRBJ2-7
V gene: TRBV30

CDR3 protein: CASSRTSGGAPFF
J gene: TRBJ2-1
V gene: TRBV13

CDR3 protein: CASTTRGMNTEAFF
J gene: TRBJ1-1
V gene: TRBV5-4

CDR3 protein: CASSNGGQETQYF
J gene: TRBJ2-5
V gene: TRBV19

CDR3 protein: CASSLGRDLYEQYF
J gene: TRBJ2-7
V gene: TRBV5-1

CDR3 protein: CASSQRGGSYEQYF
J gene: TRBJ2-7
V gene: TRBV11-3

CDR3 protein: CASSLRTGETQYF
J gene: TRBJ2-5
V gene: TRBV11-2

CDR3 protein: CASSRQGKETEAFF
J gene: TRBJ1-1
V gene: TRBV2

CDR3 protein: CASSPGVSKANYGYTF
J gene: TRBJ1-2
V gene: TRBV9

CDR3 protein: CASSLQGSDTQYF
J gene: TRBJ2-3
V gene: TRBV5-1

CDR3 protein: CASSLGGTLPSEQYF
J gene: TRBJ2-7
V gene: TRBV7-2

CDR3 protein: CAWNPDSRYGYTF
J gene: TRBJ1-2
V gene: TRBV30

CDR3 protein: CASSLSSGSYEQYF
J gene: TRBJ2-7
V gene: TRBV11-2

CDR3 protein: CASSQGQVPEETQYF
J gene: TRBJ2-5
V gene: TRBV4-2

CDR3 protein: CASSVGTSGGSDTQYF
J gene: TRBJ2-3
V gene: TRBV9

CDR3 protein: CAWSVERWSPLHF
J gene: TRBJ1-6
V gene: TRBV30

CDR3 protein: CASSQPRAYEQYF
J gene: TRBJ2-7
V gene: TRBV23-1

CDR3 protein: CASSEQGQNTGELFF
J gene: TRBJ2-2
V gene: TRBV2

CDR3 protein: CASSLRGQPQHF
J gene: TRBJ1-5
V gene: TRBV28